The rows below give T cell receptor beta chains drawn from one sample of a study of blood T cell repertoires in COVID-19. TCRdb's copy holds only in-frame clones and misses some; the assay was immunoSEQ multiplex PCR. The sample records nearly 250,000 clones, around 88% being singletons. The sequencing sample was made of PBMCs or T cells enriched from blood (not recorded which). All receptors derive from a woman in her fifties or sixties who had recovered from COVID-19. CDR3s include the opening cysteine and the closing phenylalanine or tryptophan. D genes are given only for firm matches. Expanded clones are given a class, and other clones once, few, many or no size at all.

D gene	J gene	clone size	V gene	CDR3 DNA	CDR3 protein
-	TRBJ2-7	-	TRBV9	TGTGCCAGCAGCGTAGTCTCGAGCTCCTACGAGCAGTACTTC	CASSVVSSSYEQYF
TRBD2	TRBJ2-1	once	TRBV5-1	TGCGCCAGCGCTCCCGTGGGGCTGGCGGGACTAGGGTACAATGAGCAGTTCTTC	CASAPVGLAGLGYNEQFF
-	TRBJ1-4	-	TRBV7-6	TGTGCCAGCAGCGTCGGGGCGGGGGAGAGGGAAAAACTGTTTTTT	CASSVGAGEREKLFF
-	TRBJ1-2	-	TRBV11-2	TGTGCCAGCAGCTTAGATCTACGATTGTATGGCTACACCTTC	CASSLDLRLYGYTF
-	TRBJ1-1	once	TRBV6-5	TGTGCCAGCAGGTTTCAGGGTGCTGAAGCTTTCTTT	CASRFQGAEAFF
TRBD2	TRBJ2-3	-	TRBV11-2	TGTGCCAGCAGCTTAGGACTAGCGGTAACAGATACGCAGTATTTT	CASSLGLAVTDTQYF
-	TRBJ1-1	-	TRBV29-1	TGCAGCGGTGGGGGCCGTAACACTGAAGCTTTCTTT	CSGGGRNTEAFF
-	TRBJ2-1	-	TRBV10-3	TGTGCCATCAGTGGCGACAATGAGCAGTTCTTC	CAISGDNEQFF
-	TRBJ1-4	-	TRBV4-3	TGCGCCAGCAGCCAAGGCCTGCGTAATGAAAAACTGTTTTTT	CASSQGLRNEKLFF
-	TRBJ2-3	-	TRBV7-2	TGTGCCAGCACCACGGGGGTGGGTAGAAGCACAGATACGCAGTATTTT	CASTTGVGRSTDTQYF
-	TRBJ2-5	-	TRBV9	TGTGCCAGCAGCGAGAGCGGGTACGGTGGGGAGACCCAGTACTTC	CASSESGYGGETQYF
-	TRBJ2-7	-	TRBV9	TGTGCCAGCAGCGTAGGACAGAGCTCCTACGAGCAGTACTTC	CASSVGQSSYEQYF
-	TRBJ2-1	-	TRBV3-1/TRBV3-2	TGTGCCAGCAGCCTCCGGGGGGCTAGCCACAATGAGCAGTTCTTC	CASSLRGASHNEQFF
-	TRBJ2-5	-	TRBV4-3	TGCGCCAGCAGCCCAAGATTGAGCGAGACCCAGTACTTC	CASSPRLSETQYF
TRBD1	TRBJ1-6	-	TRBV4-1	TGCGCCAGCAGCCAGACAGGGGTCTTTAATTCACCCCTCCACTTT	CASSQTGVFNSPLHF
TRBD1	TRBJ1-2	-	TRBV18	TGTGCCAGCTCACCCGGGACAGGGGGCGTCTATGGGAGAGGCTACACCTTC	CASSPGTGGVYGRGYTF
-	TRBJ2-5	-	TRBV7-2	TGTGCCAGCAGCTTACAGGTGCAGGAGACCCAGTACTTC	CASSLQVQETQYF
-	TRBJ1-2	-	TRBV4-3	TGCGCCAGCAGCCAAGATAGGCGGAACTATGGCTACACCTTC	CASSQDRRNYGYTF
-	TRBJ2-2	once	TRBV10-2	TGCGCCATCTCGAACACCGGGGAGCTGTTTTTT	CAISNTGELFF
TRBD1	TRBJ2-7	once	TRBV27	TGTGCCAGCAGTTTAAGGGACAGGGAGGACGAGCAGTACTTC	CASSLRDREDEQYF
TRBD2	TRBJ2-2	-	TRBV4-3	TGCGCCAGCAGCTTCTCCGGGGGGGTAATCACCGGGGAGCTGTTTTTT	CASSFSGGVITGELFF
TRBD1	TRBJ1-5	-	TRBV6-5	TGTGCCAGCAGTTACAGCCGGACAGGTACTCAGCCCCAGCATTTT	CASSYSRTGTQPQHF
-	TRBJ2-7	-	TRBV6-1	TGTGCCAGCAGTGAGGCTAGCTACGAGCAGTACTTC	CASSEASYEQYF
-	TRBJ2-7	-	TRBV25-1	TGTGCCAGCAGTGAATCATGGGGCAAGCAGTACTTC	CASSESWGKQYF
TRBD2	TRBJ2-5	few	TRBV24-1	TGTGCCACCAGTGACCCTGGGCGGGGGTACGGGGAGACCCAGTACTTC	CATSDPGRGYGETQYF
-	TRBJ2-5	-	TRBV5-1	TGCGCCAGCAGCTCGACAGTAGGTGGAGGGGAGACCCAGTACTTC	CASSSTVGGGETQYF
TRBD1	TRBJ1-2	-	TRBV7-8	TGTGCCAGCAGCTTCACGGGACAGGTCGGCTACACCTTC	CASSFTGQVGYTF
-	TRBJ2-7	many	TRBV30	TGTGCCTGGAGGACTTTAGGACTGGAGGTCCACGAGCAGTACTTC	CAWRTLGLEVHEQYF
TRBD2	TRBJ2-3	-	TRBV7-3	TGTGCCAGCAGCTTAATGCCCGCGGGGGGCACAGATACGCAGTATTTT	CASSLMPAGGTDTQYF
-	TRBJ1-4	-	TRBV30	TGTGCCTTGCTAGATTATGAAAAACTGTTTTTT	CALLDYEKLFF
-	TRBJ2-7	-	TRBV4-1	TGCGCCAGCAGCGGCCTCCAGGCCTACGAGCAGTACTTC	CASSGLQAYEQYF
-	TRBJ2-1	once	TRBV18	TGTGCCAGCTCCTGGACAGCCTACAATGAGCAGTTCTTC	CASSWTAYNEQFF
TRBD1	TRBJ2-1	-	TRBV19	TGTGCCAGTAGTTACGCCGGGACAGGGTCTTACAATGAGCAGTTCTTC	CASSYAGTGSYNEQFF
-	TRBJ2-2	few	TRBV12-3/TRBV12-4	TGTGCCAGCAGTCCATTAGTTGCCGGGGAGCTGTTTTTT	CASSPLVAGELFF
TRBD2	TRBJ2-7	-	TRBV5-1	TGCGCCAGCAGCTTTGGGCGGGAGTACTACGAGCAGTACTTC	CASSFGREYYEQYF
-	TRBJ2-3	-	TRBV18	TGTGCCAGCTCACCGGCTAGCGGCACAGATACGCAGTATTTT	CASSPASGTDTQYF
TRBD2	TRBJ2-2	-	TRBV18	TGTGCCAGCTCACACTCCCCGCCGGGGACTAGTTTTGCCGGGGAGCTGTTTTTT	CASSHSPPGTSFAGELFF
TRBD1	TRBJ1-5	-	TRBV12-5	TGTGCTAGTGGTTTGTATAGACAGGGAGTTCAGCCCCAGCATTTT	CASGLYRQGVQPQHF
TRBD1	TRBJ1-1	-	TRBV6-2/TRBV6-3	TGTGCCAGCAGTTACGGACAGGGCCTAGGTGCGGCTTTCTTT	CASSYGQGLGAAFF